Below are 14 T cell receptor beta chains sequenced from a single sample in a study of T-cell memory formation after mild COVID-19. TCRdb reprocessed the 5' RACE reads with MiXCR, giving one entry per CDR3 protein. The repertoire holds about 35,000 distinct CDR3 sequences, 21% seen once, with 1.5% to 1.9% in the top ten. Sequencing input: PBMCs or a T cell subset sorted from them (not recorded which). The source is an adult who had mild COVID-19 (a few samples of this study predate the infection). Cell type and time point are not known.

This chain connects TRBV12-3 or TRBV12-4 to TRBJ1-6; D remains unclear. Trimming stripped 3 bases from V and 14 bases from J, with 11 bases between. The CDR3 loop spans 12 amino acids. The CDR3 region is CASSFESLTLHF. The CDR3 nucleotides are TGTGCCAGCAGTTTTGAGTCGCTGACCCTCCACTTT.

This clonotype was counted many times. The chain recombines TRBV5-1 with TRBJ2-7; D perhaps matches TRBD2 (5 bases). CDR1 is SGHRS and CDR2 is YFSETQ in the germline V gene. Deletions cut 3 bases from V and 1 base from J, with 17 bases between. This CDR3 comprises 16 residues. The CDR3 is CASSSGLGRGSYEQYF. CDR3 DNA: TGCGCCAGCAGCTCTGGGTTGGGGAGAGGGTCCTACGAGCAGTACTTC.

This clonotype showed up many times. This chain connects TRBV5-1 to TRBJ2-3; no clear D. This CDR3 is 14 amino acids long. V dropped 0 bases and J dropped 4 bases, with 9 bases sitting between them. CDR1 and CDR2 from the germline V gene are SGHRS and YFSETQ. The CDR3 here is CASSLDRLSDTQYF. In DNA form, the CDR3 reads TGCGCCAGCAGCTTGGATCGCCTCTCAGATACGCAGTATTTT.

This clonotype was seen repeatedly, ten times or more. The V gene is TRBV12-3 or TRBV12-4, the J gene TRBJ2-2; no clear D. V was cut by 6 bases and J by 2 bases, with 13 bases left in between. CDR3 length: 15 residues. The CDR3 is CASRRSHINTGELFF. The DNA for the CDR3 is TGTGCCAGCAGGAGGAGCCACATCAACACCGGGGAGCTGTTTTTT.

This clonotype was observed at least ten times. This chain connects TRBV30 to TRBJ2-3; the D gene could be TRBD1 or TRBD2 (5 bases each). Between the trimmed V and J ends, which lost 5 bases and 4 bases, there was a span of 16 bases. CDR3 length equals 14 residues. Germline CDR1 reads GTSNPN; CDR2 reads SVGIG (reference sequence). The CDR3 protein is CAWVSQGEADTQYF. Written as DNA, the CDR3 is TGTGCCTGGGTTAGTCAGGGAGAAGCAGATACGCAGTATTTT.

The chain uses TRBV5-1 and TRBJ1-1; D remains unclear. The CDR3 has 12 amino acids. Between the trimmed V and J ends, which lost 0 bases and 7 bases, there was a span of 7 bases. Germline V lookup: CDR1 SGHRS, CDR2 YFSETQ. The CDR3 reads CASSLGQNEAFF. The CDR3, as DNA: TGCGCCAGCAGCTTGGGCCAAAATGAAGCTTTCTTT.

This clonotype was counted at least ten times. This chain links TRBV7-9 with TRBJ2-1, with 9 bases identical to TRBD2. Germline trimming cut 2 bases from V and 5 bases from J; bases unmatched to any gene: 4. The CDR3 consists of 15 residues. Germline values: CDR1 SEHNR, CDR2 FQNEAQ (reference sequence). The CDR3 reads CASSLFSSGDNEQFF. CDR3 coding DNA: TGTGCCAGCAGCTTATTTTCTAGCGGGGACAATGAGCAGTTCTTC.

This clonotype was seen many times. The chain combines TRBV7-2 with TRBJ2-1; a possible D gene is TRBD1 (6 bases). Trimming took off 0 bases at V and 6 bases at J, with 12 bases between the two ends. The germline CDR1 and CDR2 sequences are SGHTA and FQGNSA. The CDR3 totals 15 residues. CDR3 DNA sequence: TGTGCCAGCAGCTTAGCGGTGACAGGAGGCAATGAGCAGTTCTTC. This encodes CASSLAVTGGNEQFF.

The chain carries TRBV3-1 and TRBJ2-1; D assignment may be TRBD1 or TRBD2 (5 bases each). Germline V gene sequence: CDR1 LGHDT, CDR2 YNNKEL (reference sequence). The CDR3 length is 16 residues. Trimming left V 1 base short and J 6 bases short, with 16 bases between. Here the CDR3 reads CASSQVLRGIGNEQFF. In DNA, the CDR3 is TGTGCCAGCAGCCAAGTTCTGAGGGGAATAGGCAATGAGCAGTTCTTC.

J is TRBJ2-7 and V is TRBV6-5, with D perhaps TRBD1 or TRBD2 (5 bases each). The CDR3 runs 16 residues. From germline, CDR1 is MNHEY and CDR2 SVGAGI. V shed 8 bases and J shed 9 bases, with 29 bases lying between them. This CDR3 reads CASGRDSDRMTLRQYF. The CDR3 DNA follows: TGTGCCAGCGGGAGAGACAGTGATCGTATGACCCTCCGGCAGTACTTC.

This clonotype was found many times. The chain uses TRBV7-2 and TRBJ2-1; D unclear. V dropped 5 bases and J dropped 6 bases, with 11 bases sitting between them. The CDR3 sequence is 13 residues long. Germline V gene lookup returns CDR1 SGHTA and CDR2 FQGNSA. Written as DNA, the CDR3 is TGTGCCAGCAGCGACGGCCCGGCCAATGAGCAGTTCTTC. Translating gives CASSDGPANEQFF.

This clonotype appeared many times. The J gene is TRBJ2-1, the V gene TRBV20-1; 8 bases match TRBD2. Germline CDR1 reads DFQATT; CDR2 reads SNEGSKA (reference sequence). J lost 4 bases, V lost 6 bases, and 8 bases had no gene match. The CDR3 runs 14 residues. The CDR3 region is CSAHTSGLYNEQFF. The CDR3 nucleotides are TGCAGTGCCCACACTAGCGGACTGTACAATGAGCAGTTCTTC.

This clonotype was found once. The rearrangement uses TRBV4-2 and TRBJ1-5; tentative D call: TRBD1 (5 bases). This CDR3 is 14 amino acids long. Germline V lookup: CDR1 LGHNA, CDR2 YNFKEQ. The V end lost 4 bases, the J end lost 6 bases, and 13 bases lay between the germline ends. The CDR3: CASSPMGTGQPQHF. The CDR3 DNA follows: TGTGCCAGCAGCCCCATGGGGACGGGTCAGCCCCAGCATTTT.

This clonotype was seen at least ten times. The V gene is TRBV6-2 or TRBV6-3, the J gene TRBJ2-3; D call uncertain. This CDR3 spans 11 amino acids. Germline V CDR1 and CDR2: MNHEY, SVGEGT. Trimming stripped 2 bases from V and 6 bases from J, with 3 bases between. The CDR3: CASSYPDTQYF. The CDR3 DNA sequence: TGTGCCAGCAGTTACCCTGATACGCAGTATTTT.